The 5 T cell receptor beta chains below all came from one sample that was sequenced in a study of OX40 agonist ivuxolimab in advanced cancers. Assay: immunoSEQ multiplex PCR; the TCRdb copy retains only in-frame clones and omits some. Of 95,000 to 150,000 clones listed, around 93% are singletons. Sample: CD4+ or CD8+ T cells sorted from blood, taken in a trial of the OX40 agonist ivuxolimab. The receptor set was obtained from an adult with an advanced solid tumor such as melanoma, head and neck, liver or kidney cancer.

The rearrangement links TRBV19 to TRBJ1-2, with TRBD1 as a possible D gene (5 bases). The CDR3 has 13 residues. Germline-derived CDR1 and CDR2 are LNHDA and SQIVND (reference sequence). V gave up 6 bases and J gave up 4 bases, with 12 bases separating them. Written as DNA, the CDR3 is TGTGCCAGTAGAACGAGGCAGGGCTATGGCTACACCTTC. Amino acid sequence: CASRTRQGYGYTF.

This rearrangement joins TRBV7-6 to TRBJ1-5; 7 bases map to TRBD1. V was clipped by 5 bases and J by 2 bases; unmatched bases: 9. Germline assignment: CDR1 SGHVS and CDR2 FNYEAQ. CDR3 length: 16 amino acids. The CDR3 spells CASSATGAGGNQPQHF. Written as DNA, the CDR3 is TGTGCCAGCAGCGCCACAGGGGCAGGAGGCAATCAGCCCCAGCATTTT.

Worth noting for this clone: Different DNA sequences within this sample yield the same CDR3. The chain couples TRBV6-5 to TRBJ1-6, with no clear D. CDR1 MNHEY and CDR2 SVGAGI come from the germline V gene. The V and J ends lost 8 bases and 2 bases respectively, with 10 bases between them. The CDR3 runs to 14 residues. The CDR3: CASREGTYNSPLHF. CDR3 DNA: TGTGCCAGCCGGGAGGGCACCTATAATTCACCCCTCCACTTT.

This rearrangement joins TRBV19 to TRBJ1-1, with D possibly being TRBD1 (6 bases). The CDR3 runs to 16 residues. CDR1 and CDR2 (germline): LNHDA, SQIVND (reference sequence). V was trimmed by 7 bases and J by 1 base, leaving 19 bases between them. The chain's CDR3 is CASTAPGADPNTEAFF. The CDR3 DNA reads TGTGCCAGTACCGCCCCGGGGGCGGATCCGAACACTGAAGCTTTCTTT.

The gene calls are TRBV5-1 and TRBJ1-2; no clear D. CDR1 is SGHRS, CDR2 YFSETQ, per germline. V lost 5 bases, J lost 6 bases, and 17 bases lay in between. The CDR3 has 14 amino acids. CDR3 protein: CASRVNQAGNGYTF. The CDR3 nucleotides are TGCGCCAGCAGGGTCAATCAAGCCGGCAATGGCTACACCTTC.